Presented here are 8 T cell receptor beta chains from one specimen sequenced in a study of shared clonotypes between healthy human individuals (dated by TCRdb to about 2020). Libraries were constructed by the immunoSEQ multiplex PCR assay. This is the immuneACCESS table as TCRdb keeps it, with only in-frame sequences that have V and J called. A part of the clones is gone; compared with another copy, unresolved V genes explain less than half, and the rest is unexplained. The sample table contains about 2.1 million clones; only one count was recorded for roughly 93% of them. Jointly, the top ten make up about 1.7% of the sample. CD8 naive samples consisted of CD45RO-negative cells that were positively selected for CCR7, yielding a CD45RA+CCR7+ population without TemRA cells. The sample comprised naive CD8+ T cells from PBMCs. Sample cell subset or site, as interpreted from the label and publication: CD45RA+CCR7+. The receptor source for this set is a young man in good health. Some clones in this sample may be carry-over from other donors' samples.

This clone has just one count. CDR3 nucleotide sequence: TGTGCCAGCAGCTCATCGGGACAGGCGGAAACTGAAGCTTTCTTT. Its protein product is CASSSSGQAETEAFF. The rearrangement links TRBV7-6 to TRBJ1-1; 8 bases align to TRBD1. Germline V CDR1 and CDR2: SGHVS, FNYEAQ. Trimming cost V 4 bases and J 5 bases; bases outside gene matches: 9. This CDR3 has 15 amino acids.

V is TRBV7-8 and J is TRBJ1-1; 9 bases align to TRBD1. The CDR3 contains 14 residues. Germline V gene data show CDR1 as SGHVS and CDR2 as FQNEAQ. With 7 bases clipped from V and 5 bases from J, the junction kept 8 bases outside the gene matches. CDR3 in DNA: TGTGCCAGCACCCCGGGACAGGGATGGACTGAAGCTTTCTTT. This encodes CASTPGQGWTEAFF. The full variable domain, its missing parts supplied by reference TRBV7-8 and TRBJ1-1, is GAGVSQSPRYKVAKRGQDVALRCDPISGHVSLFWYQQALGQGPEFLTYFQNEAQLDKSGLPSDRFFAERPEGSVSTLKIQRTQQEDSAVYLCASTPGQGWTEAFFGQGTRLTVV.

This clone was seen only once. The chain employs TRBV19 and TRBJ1-5; D not certain. The V and J ends lost 10 bases and 2 bases respectively, with 15 bases between them. Germline V CDR1 and CDR2: LNHDA, SQIVND (reference sequence). The CDR3 covers 14 residues. CDR3 nucleotides: TGTGCCACCCGACTCGGGGAGGGCAATCAGCCCCAGCATTTT. Protein product: CATRLGEGNQPQHF.

This chain uses TRBV29-1 with TRBJ2-7; the D call may be TRBD1 or TRBD2 (5 bases each). Deletions cut 7 bases from V and 0 bases from J, with 10 bases between. Germline values: CDR1 SQVTM, CDR2 ANQGSEA. The CDR3 contains 12 residues. CDR3 loop: CSAGDGSYEQYF. The CDR3 DNA is TGCAGCGCCGGGGACGGCTCCTACGAGCAGTACTTC.

Comments on this clone: Distinct nucleotide sequences in the sample also encode this CDR3. The DNA for the CDR3 is TGTGCCGCAAGCGGGGACTCCTACAATGAGCAGTTCTTC. Its translation is CAASGDSYNEQFF. The chain links TRBV19 to TRBJ2-1, with TRBD2 matching 7 bases. The CDR3 totals 13 residues. From germline, CDR1 is LNHDA and CDR2 SQIVND (reference sequence). The V and J ends lost 11 bases and 0 bases, in that order; junction bases with no gene match: 4.

DNA for the CDR3: TGTGCCAGCAGCTTGAGCATGGGGCAGGGGTTAATCCCGAACACTGAAGCTTTCTTT. The encoded protein is CASSLSMGQGLIPNTEAFF. This chain joins TRBV7-8 and TRBJ1-1, with D tentatively TRBD1 (6 bases). Per the germline V gene, CDR1 is SGHVS and CDR2 is FQNEAQ. The germline V and J ends were trimmed by 3 bases and 1 base, with 24 bases remaining between them. The CDR3 is 19 residues long.

This chain links TRBV18 with TRBJ2-2; 14 bases align to TRBD2. V shed 3 bases and J 4 bases; nucleotides not matched to a gene: 4. The CDR3 is 17 residues long. Germline CDR1 reads KGHSH; CDR2 reads LQKENI. The CDR3 DNA follows: TGTGCCAGCTCACCCGGGACTAGCGGGAGAGTCACCGGGGAGCTGTTTTTT. This translates into CASSPGTSGRVTGELFF.

This sequence joins TRBV7-8 and TRBJ2-2; D may be TRBD1 (5 bases). Trimming cost V 5 bases and J 6 bases, with 13 bases left between them. CDR3 length equals 14 residues. Germline loops: CDR1 SGHVS, CDR2 FQNEAQ. The CDR3 reads CASSPFQGSGELFF. The CDR3 DNA follows: TGTGCCAGCAGCCCCTTCCAGGGATCCGGGGAGCTGTTTTTT.